Presented here are 25 T cell receptor beta chains from one specimen sequenced in a study of human T cells and chemical hapten exposure. Using its own MiXCR run on the RACE reads, TCRdb lists one record per CDR3 protein. This sample has approximately 320,000 distinct CDR3 sequences, with around 5.5% found just once. The time point denotes: pre-sensitization, week 0. Treatment: therapeutic diphenylcyclopropenone sensitization with weekly scalp DPC. Sequenced here: whole blood, sampled in connection with sensitization to the hapten diphenylcyclopropenone (DPC). These receptors were taken from a woman aged 18-35 years with alopecia areata. Some clones in this sample may be carry-over from other donors' samples.

There are many counts of this clonotype. The chain links TRBV14 to TRBJ2-5; TRBD2 aligns across 8 bases. Unmatched junction bases numbered 6, after V lost 3 bases and J lost 0 bases. Germline V gene sequence: CDR1 SGHDN, CDR2 FVKESK. The CDR3 length is 16 residues. The CDR3 DNA reads TGTGCCAGCAGCCAGGTTGGCGGGGGGTACCAAGAGACCCAGTACTTC. Residues: CASSQVGGGYQETQYF.

The V gene is TRBV20-1, the J gene TRBJ1-4, with 12 positions matching TRBD1. The CDR3 sequence is 14 residues long. Germline loops: CDR1 DFQATT, CDR2 SNEGSKA (reference sequence). Trimming cost V 6 bases and J 8 bases; bases outside gene matches: 7. In DNA form, the CDR3 reads TGCAGTGCGGCCGGGACAGGGGGCCAGGAAAAACTGTTTTTT. Translated: CSAAGTGGQEKLFF.

This clonotype appeared a few times. The chain carries TRBV12-3 or TRBV12-4 and TRBJ2-1; D may be TRBD2 (6 bases). This CDR3 is built from 14 residues. V shed 2 bases and J shed 2 bases, with 7 bases lying between them. The CDR3 DNA is TGTGCCAGCAGTTTACGGGGGACCTACAATGAGCAGTTCTTC. The encoded protein is CASSLRGTYNEQFF.

This clonotype was detected ten times or more. This chain joins TRBV21-1 and TRBJ1-5. TRBV21-1 is an annotated pseudogene. The CDR3 runs 14 residues. The DNA for the CDR3 is TGTGCCCCCGACAAGGGGATGGCCCGTGGGCCCCAGCATTTT. Translated: CAPDKGMARGPQHF.

This clonotype has a count of ten or more. The V call is TRBV6-5, the J call TRBJ2-7; tentative D call: TRBD2 (6 bases). This CDR3 is built from 13 residues. Germline V gene sequence: CDR1 MNHEY, CDR2 SVGAGI. V lost 5 bases and J 0 bases, leaving 8 bases between the germline ends. The DNA for the CDR3 is TGTGCCAGCAGTCCCGGGGGCTCCTACGAGCAGTACTTC. It translates to CASSPGGSYEQYF.

CDR3 amino acids: CSARDWATDTQYF. Here the CDR3 DNA reads TGCAGTGCTAGAGATTGGGCCACAGATACGCAGTATTTT. The V and J genes are TRBV20-1 and TRBJ2-3; D is ambiguous. From germline, CDR1 is DFQATT and CDR2 SNEGSKA (reference sequence). Trimming left V 0 bases short and J 2 bases short, with 6 bases between. The CDR3 totals 13 residues.

The CDR3 region is CASSYSIQGGGYGYTF. The CDR3 bases are TGTGCCAGCAGTTACTCGATTCAGGGTGGTGGCTATGGCTACACCTTC. The genes are TRBV6-5 and TRBJ1-2, with D possibly being TRBD1 (5 bases). V was pared by 0 bases and J by 4 bases, with 15 bases between. Looked up from germline, CDR1 is MNHEY and CDR2 is SVGAGI. The CDR3 spans 16 residues.

The chain links TRBV12-3 or TRBV12-4 to TRBJ1-1; perhaps TRBD1 as D (5 bases). CDR3 size: 14 residues. V lost 6 bases and J lost 1, with 12 bases in between. For the CDR3, the DNA is TGTGCCAGCAGACAAAGACAGTGGAACACTGAAGCTTTCTTT. Protein product: CASRQRQWNTEAFF.

The chain employs TRBV20-1 and TRBJ2-3; D perhaps matches TRBD2 (6 bases). The ends were cut back, 5 bases at V and 4 bases at J, with 22 bases in the middle. This CDR3 region has 16 residues. Germline CDR1 and CDR2: DFQATT and SNEGSKA (reference sequence). CDR3: CSAVNPGTLRSDTQYF. The CDR3, as DNA: TGCAGTGCTGTCAACCCCGGGACTCTCCGGTCAGATACGCAGTATTTT.

The sample holds many counts of this clonotype. V and J are TRBV7-2 and TRBJ1-4; 7 bases agree with TRBD1. J lost 8 bases, V lost 7 bases, and 13 bases had no gene match. The length of the CDR3 is 15 residues. CDR1 is SGHTA, CDR2 FQGNSA, per germline. CDR3 DNA: TGTGCCAGCACCCTAGGTCAGGGGGGAAAGGAAAAACTGTTTTTT. Translating gives CASTLGQGGKEKLFF.

The sample holds a few counts of this clonotype. The chain recombines TRBV7-2 with TRBJ1-2; a possible D gene is TRBD1 (5 bases). V lost 5 bases, J lost 0 bases, and 13 bases lay in between. The CDR3 loop spans 15 amino acids. Germline assignment: CDR1 SGHTA and CDR2 FQGNSA. The CDR3 protein is CASSRGGYPNYGYTF. Written as DNA, the CDR3 is TGTGCCAGCAGCCGCGGGGGATACCCTAACTATGGCTACACCTTC.

This clonotype was seen a handful of times. The chain employs TRBV3-1 and TRBJ2-6; maybe TRBD2 (5 bases). This CDR3 spans 16 amino acids. CDR1 and CDR2 (germline): LGHDT, YNNKEL (reference sequence). Trimming stripped 5 bases from V and 2 bases from J, with 13 bases between. Written as DNA, the CDR3 is TGTGCCAGCAGCTCCAATTCAGCGGCTGGGGCCAACGTCCTGACTTTC. Protein: CASSSNSAAGANVLTF.

This clonotype was seen repeatedly, ten times or more. The V call is TRBV6-5, the J call TRBJ2-3; 8 nucleotides align to TRBD1. The CDR3 loop spans 14 amino acids. Germline values: CDR1 MNHEY, CDR2 SVGAGI. J gave up 8 bases and V 5 bases, and 9 bases lay outside the gene matches. DNA of the CDR3: TGTGCCAGCAGTCCGGGTCCCAGGGGGCGTACGCAGTATTTT. As protein: CASSPGPRGRTQYF.

The chain links TRBV12-3 or TRBV12-4 to TRBJ2-7, with D possibly TRBD1 on 5 matching bases. This CDR3 spans 12 amino acids. V shed 5 bases and J shed 4 bases, with 9 bases lying between them. Here the CDR3 reads CASSHQGYEQYF. The CDR3 DNA follows: TGTGCCAGCAGTCACCAGGGATACGAGCAGTACTTC.

This clonotype was seen at least ten times. This chain joins TRBV12-3 or TRBV12-4 and TRBJ2-1; D call uncertain. V was trimmed by 5 bases and J by 0 bases, leaving 5 bases between them. This CDR3 is built from 13 residues. This CDR3 is CASSPSSYNEQFF. DNA of the CDR3: TGTGCCAGCAGTCCGAGCTCCTACAATGAGCAGTTCTTC.

Only a few counts were recorded for this clonotype. The genes are TRBV6-1 and TRBJ2-7; no definite D call. Germline-derived CDR1 and CDR2 are MNHNS and SASEGT. Trimming removed 1 base at V and 6 bases at J, with 10 bases between. The CDR3 loop spans 13 amino acids. In DNA, the CDR3 is TGTGCCAGCAGTGAAGTAGGGTCACTCGAGCAGTACTTC. Translating gives CASSEVGSLEQYF.

This chain joins TRBV6-2 or TRBV6-3 and TRBJ2-7; no reliable D call. Trimming removed 5 bases from V and 3 bases from J, with 8 bases in between. Per the germline V gene, CDR1 is MNHEY and CDR2 is SVGEGT. There are 12 residues in the CDR3. Here the CDR3 DNA reads TGTGCCAGCAGTGCGGACCTCTACGAGCAGTACTTC. Encoded protein: CASSADLYEQYF.

The genes are TRBV7-9 and TRBJ1-4; a possible D gene is TRBD1 (5 bases). Trimming cost V 4 bases and J 6 bases, with 9 bases left between them. Per the germline V gene, CDR1 is SEHNR and CDR2 is FQNEAQ (reference sequence). The CDR3 covers 13 residues. The CDR3 DNA reads as TGTGCCAGCAGCTCAACAGGAGATGAAAAACTGTTTTTT. It translates to CASSSTGDEKLFF. Looking up the rest from reference TRBV7-9 and TRBJ1-4 gives the full variable domain: DTGVSQNPRHKITKRGQNVTFRCDPISEHNRLYWYRQTLGQGPEFLTYFQNEAQLEKSRLLSDRFSAERPKGSFSTLEIQRTEQGDSAMYLCASSSTGDEKLFFGSGTQLSVL.

This clonotype appeared many times. The CDR3 region has the DNA TGCAGCGGGGATGGGACTCCTCCAGATACGCAGTATTTT. This gives the protein CSGDGTPPDTQYF. The chain carries TRBV29-1 and TRBJ2-3; D is perhaps TRBD2 (6 bases). Between the trimmed V and J ends, which lost 7 bases and 4 bases, there was a span of 15 bases. The CDR3 covers 13 residues. Germline lookup yields CDR1 SQVTM and CDR2 ANQGSEA.

This clonotype came up many times. This chain joins TRBV7-3 and TRBJ2-3; D may be TRBD1 or TRBD2 (5 bases each). The CDR3 contains 12 residues. Between the trimmed V and J ends, which lost 5 bases and 5 bases, there was a span of 8 bases. Germline V gene data show CDR1 as SGHTA and CDR2 as FQGTGA. The CDR3 DNA sequence: TGTGCCAGCAGCGCGAGGGGAGATACGCAGTATTTT. Translating gives CASSARGDTQYF.

This clonotype was counted between two and nine times. The chain joins TRBV4-1 to TRBJ1-2, with D possibly being TRBD1 (5 bases). Germline assignment: CDR1 MGHRA and CDR2 YSYEKL. The CDR3 covers 15 residues. V was cut by 1 base and J by 4 bases, with 13 bases left in between. Here the CDR3 reads CASSQAGLKLYGYTF. The CDR3 DNA is TGCGCCAGCAGCCAAGCGGGGCTGAAACTCTATGGCTACACCTTC.

This clonotype came up many times. V is TRBV7-8 and J is TRBJ1-5; no clear D gene. Germline V lookup: CDR1 SGHVS, CDR2 FQNEAQ. With 2 bases removed from V and 8 bases from J, the gap between germline ends came to 7 bases. The CDR3 loop spans 12 amino acids. The CDR3 coding sequence is TGTGCCAGCAGCTTAATTGGGAAGCCCCAGCATTTT. Its protein is CASSLIGKPQHF.

The chain couples TRBV7-2 to TRBJ2-5, with D possibly matching TRBD1 (5 bases). The CDR3 loop spans 15 amino acids. Trimming took 2 bases from V and 3 from J, leaving 13 bases between them. In germline, CDR1 is SGHTA, CDR2 FQGNSA. CDR3 loop: CASSLQGRVEETQYF. The CDR3 DNA follows: TGTGCCAGCAGCTTACAGGGTAGGGTCGAAGAGACCCAGTACTTC. Full variable domain (missing parts from reference TRBV7-2 and TRBJ2-5): GAGVSQSPSNKVTEKGKDVELRCDPISGHTALYWYRQSLGQGLEFLIYFQGNSAPDKSGLPSDRFSAERTGGSVSTLTIQRTQQEDSAVYLCASSLQGRVEETQYFGPGTRLLVL.

There are a few counts of this clonotype. The chain carries TRBV11-2 and TRBJ1-1; D possibly corresponds to TRBD1 (5 bases). V shed 4 bases and J shed 5 bases, with 14 bases lying between them. The CDR3 sequence is 14 residues long. In germline, CDR1 is SGHAT, CDR2 FQNNGV. CDR3 coding DNA: TGTGCCAGCAGCTATAACGGGGCCGGAACTGAAGCTTTCTTT. This codes for CASSYNGAGTEAFF.

This clonotype was seen a few times. This chain uses TRBV6-2 or TRBV6-3 with TRBJ2-2; tentative D call: TRBD1 (6 bases). Germline CDR1 is MNHEY and CDR2 is SVGEGT. The CDR3 length is 15 residues. The V gene lost 2 bases and the J gene lost 5 bases, with 12 bases spanning the gap. The CDR3: CASSYNRAGTGELFF. For the CDR3, the DNA is TGTGCCAGCAGTTACAACAGGGCCGGGACCGGGGAGCTGTTTTTT.